Detailed here is one T cell receptor beta chain. Its antigen remains unknown. Between the trimmed V and J ends, which lost 4 bases and 3 bases, there was a span of 6 bases. CDR3 length: 12 amino acids. Germline V gene lookup returns CDR1 MNHEY and CDR2 SVGAGI. This entry comes from a study of T cell responses to AZD1222 COVID-19 vaccine. Turning to the study itself: Pooling was applied to second doses at about 4 or about 12 weeks. General study findings and limits: The donor group comprised mostly white British people and more females; the analysis possibly underestimated clonal diversity. Only 5 or 6 AZD1222 recipients were seropositive at baseline.

Measured with immunoSEQ multiplex PCR; TCRdb has only the in-frame clones, and not every one. This table holds about 100,000 clones, 88% found once. The sequencing used peripheral blood, collected on day 0 of AZD1222 vaccination. The sequence derives from an adult in good health. The gene calls are TRBV6-5 and TRBJ2-5; D remains unclear. DNA for the CDR3: TGTGCCAGCAGTTCCGGAAAAGAGACCCAGTACTTC. Protein: CASSSGKETQYF.